A single sample gave rise to the 21 T cell receptor beta chains below, sequenced in a study of CD8 T cells in Susac syndrome. The RNA input was about 0.5 to 1 ug, and it was reverse transcribed with random hexamers. One entry per CDR3 protein results from TCRdb running MiXCR on the immunoSEQ multiplex PCR reads. This sample has 45,000 to 55,000 distinct CDR3 sequences; more than 85% occur once, and the top ten carry less than 0.65%. Sequencing was done on a sample of CD8+ T cells from PBMCs. The receptors here all came from a human donor in good health.

This chain uses TRBV7-9 with TRBJ1-1; a possible D gene is TRBD1 (5 bases). The germline V gene encodes CDR1 SEHNR and CDR2 FQNEAQ (reference sequence). Trimming took off 8 bases at V and 5 bases at J, with 12 bases between the two ends. The CDR3 is 12 amino acids. The CDR3 loop is CASGGGETEAFF. CDR3 sequence (DNA): TGTGCCAGCGGCGGGGGTGAAACTGAAGCTTTCTTT.

This sequence joins TRBV28 and TRBJ2-3; D possibly uses TRBD1 or TRBD2 (5 bases each). The V and J ends lost 3 bases and 6 bases respectively, with 22 bases between them. Germline V gene sequence: CDR1 MDHEN, CDR2 SYDVKM. The CDR3 has 17 amino acids. CDR3 bases: TGTGCCAGCAGTTTGAGGGGAACGGGGCAGTCCAGGGATACGCAGTATTTT. The encoded protein is CASSLRGTGQSRDTQYF.

The genes are TRBV3-1 and TRBJ2-3; D may be TRBD2 (5 bases). Germline V gene lookup returns CDR1 LGHDT and CDR2 YNNKEL (reference sequence). Deletions cut 1 base from V and 5 bases from J, with 13 bases between. The CDR3 has 15 residues. The CDR3 DNA sequence: TGTGCCAGCAGCCAAGTGGCCGTCGAGGGAGATACGCAGTATTTT. Protein sequence: CASSQVAVEGDTQYF.

This chain uses TRBV12-3 or TRBV12-4 with TRBJ2-1; the match to TRBD2 covers 8 bases. CDR3 length: 15 amino acids. Unmatched junction bases numbered 5, after V lost 7 bases and J lost 0 bases. The CDR3 region is CASISGTSSYNEQFF. In nucleotides, the CDR3 is TGTGCCAGCATCTCCGGGACTAGCTCCTACAATGAGCAGTTCTTC.

With regard to this clonotype: A read error may produce the germline difference seen at one junction end. The chain employs TRBV7-6 and TRBJ2-3; D gene uncertain. Germline-derived CDR1 and CDR2 are SGHVS and FNYEAQ. The CDR3 totals 11 residues. CDR3 region: CASSFGDTQCF. CDR3 sequence (DNA): TGTGCCAGCAGCTTTGGAGATACGCAGTGTTTT.

V usage is TRBV5-1 and J usage is TRBJ2-1; 10 bases are shared with TRBD2. CDR3 length equals 15 residues. V gave up 5 bases and J gave up 0 bases; unmatched junction bases: 2. CDR1 is SGHRS, CDR2 YFSETQ, per germline. This chain's CDR3 is CASSIAGGSYNEQFF. In DNA, the CDR3 is TGCGCCAGCAGTATAGCGGGAGGCTCCTACAATGAGCAGTTCTTC.

J is TRBJ2-1 and V is TRBV7-6; no clear D. The CDR3 totals 15 residues. The germline V gene has CDR1 SGHVS and CDR2 FNYEAQ. V was cut by 2 bases and J by 5 bases, with 13 bases left in between. The CDR3 DNA follows: TGTGCCAGCAGCTTAACCCACGCCGCCAACAATGAGCAGTTCTTC. This translates into CASSLTHAANNEQFF. The variable domain in full, with the rest retrieved from reference TRBV7-6 and TRBJ2-1, is GAGVSQSPRYKVTKRGQDVALRCDPISGHVSLYWYRQALGQGPEFLTYFNYEAQQDKSGLPNDRFSAERPEGSISTLTIQRTEQRDSAMYRCASSLTHAANNEQFFGPGTRLTVL.

This chain links TRBV3-1 with TRBJ2-1, with TRBD2 identical over 8 bases. After removal of 3 bases from V and 1 base from J, the junction contained 2 bases not matched to a gene. From germline, CDR1 is LGHDT and CDR2 YNNKEL (reference sequence). The CDR3 has 15 residues. The CDR3 spells CASSQREASYNEQFF. As DNA, the CDR3 is TGTGCCAGCAGCCAGCGGGAGGCGTCCTACAATGAGCAGTTCTTC.

J is TRBJ2-7 and V is TRBV7-9; 7 bases agree with TRBD2. The CDR3 is made up of 13 amino acids. The junction had 4 bases not matched to a gene; V was cut back by 5 bases and J by 3 bases. The V gene's germline CDR1 is SEHNR and CDR2 FQNEAQ (reference sequence). CDR3 loop: CASSQRDHYEQYF. DNA of the CDR3: TGTGCCAGCAGCCAGCGGGATCACTACGAGCAGTACTTC. Using reference TRBV7-9 and TRBJ2-7 for the parts outside the CDR3, the full variable domain is DTGVSQNPRHKITKRGQNVTFRCDPISEHNRLYWYRQTLGQGPEFLTYFQNEAQLEKSRLLSDRFSAERPKGSFSTLEIQRTEQGDSAMYLCASSQRDHYEQYFGPGTRLTVT.

The rearrangement links TRBV7-9 to TRBJ2-7; possibly TRBD1 or TRBD2 for D (5 bases each). With 4 bases removed from V and 5 bases from J, the gap between germline ends came to 21 bases. Per the germline V gene, CDR1 is SEHNR and CDR2 is FQNEAQ (reference sequence). The CDR3 contains 16 residues. In nucleotides, the CDR3 is TGTGCCAGCAGCTCAATGGAAGGGACCGAAGGGGACGAGCAGTACTTC. Translated: CASSSMEGTEGDEQYF.

The table lists this clonotype with a count of one. The V gene is TRBV3-1, the J gene TRBJ2-1; 10 positions match TRBD2. This CDR3 spans 18 amino acids. Germline V gene lookup returns CDR1 LGHDT and CDR2 YNNKEL (reference sequence). V shed 0 bases, J shed 4 bases, and the junction held 9 bases outside the gene matches. CDR3 in amino acids: CASSQDGIAGGIYNEQFF. DNA of the CDR3: TGTGCCAGCAGCCAAGACGGGATAGCGGGAGGAATTTACAATGAGCAGTTCTTC.

V and J are TRBV5-1 and TRBJ2-7; 7 bases fit TRBD2. CDR1 SGHRS and CDR2 YFSETQ come from the germline V gene. The CDR3 is made up of 14 amino acids. Unmatched junction bases numbered 8, after V lost 6 bases and J lost 2 bases. CDR3 sequence: CASKYSAGAYEQYF. The CDR3 DNA sequence: TGCGCCAGCAAATACTCTGCGGGGGCCTACGAGCAGTACTTC.

The chain couples TRBV7-9 to TRBJ2-7; 10 positions match TRBD1. V gave up 4 bases and J gave up 1 base; unmatched junction bases: 13. In germline, CDR1 is SEHNR, CDR2 FQNEAQ (reference sequence). This CDR3 comprises 18 residues. The CDR3 here is CASSSDIGWTGGSYEQYF. CDR3 sequence (DNA): TGTGCCAGCAGCTCTGACATAGGATGGACAGGGGGGTCCTACGAGCAGTACTTC.

The J gene is TRBJ2-3, the V gene TRBV6-5; no clear D gene. This CDR3 comprises 15 residues. Germline-derived CDR1 and CDR2 are MNHEY and SVGAGI. V was pared by 0 bases and J by 0 bases, with 7 bases between. For the CDR3, the DNA is TGTGCCAGCAGTTACTCGTTAGAAAGCACAGATACGCAGTATTTT. It specifies CASSYSLESTDTQYF.

The chain combines TRBV2 with TRBJ2-1, with D maybe TRBD2 (6 bases). Per the germline V gene, CDR1 is SNHLY and CDR2 is FYNNEI. This CDR3 comprises 11 residues. V dropped 11 bases and J dropped 9 bases, with 14 bases sitting between them. The CDR3 nucleotides read TGTGCCGCTGCCACGGGAGTTGAGCAGTTCTTC. Translating it yields CAAATGVEQFF.

The chain combines TRBV5-1 with TRBJ2-1, with 12 bases identical to TRBD1. The CDR3 has 17 residues. The V and J ends lost 5 bases and 4 bases, in that order; junction bases with no gene match: 10. Germline-derived CDR1 and CDR2 are SGHRS and YFSETQ. CDR3 sequence (DNA): TGCGCCAGCAGGCGACCGGGACAGGGGGCAAGATACAATGAGCAGTTCTTC. Amino acid sequence: CASRRPGQGARYNEQFF.

The CDR3 coding sequence is TGCAGCGTTGGGTCCCCAGACTATGGCTACACCTTC. Translation gives CSVGSPDYGYTF. The chain couples TRBV29-1 to TRBJ1-2; D is uncertain. Trimming cost V 4 bases and J 3 bases, with 9 bases left between them. This CDR3 comprises 12 residues. CDR1 and CDR2 from the germline V gene are SQVTM and ANQGSEA.

The rearrangement joins TRBV3-1 to TRBJ2-7; 8 nucleotides match TRBD1. Trimming cost V 4 bases and J 3 bases; bases outside gene matches: 2. The V gene's germline CDR1 is LGHDT and CDR2 YNNKEL (reference sequence). The CDR3 has 13 amino acids. The CDR3 here is CASSRGQGYEQYF. In DNA form, the CDR3 reads TGTGCCAGCAGCCGAGGACAGGGCTACGAGCAGTACTTC.

A single count supports this clonotype. The gene calls are TRBV27 and TRBJ1-2; D is perhaps TRBD1 (5 bases). The germline gives CDR1 MNHEY, CDR2 SMNVEV (reference sequence). With 4 bases removed from V and 2 bases from J, the gap between germline ends came to 17 bases. The length of the CDR3 is 16 residues. This CDR3 is CASSSSPLQGNYGYTF. The CDR3 DNA reads TGTGCCAGCAGTTCCTCCCCTTTGCAGGGAAACTATGGCTACACCTTC.

The V gene is TRBV29-1, the J gene TRBJ2-1; D perhaps matches TRBD2 (6 bases). The CDR3 consists of 14 residues. The germline CDR1 and CDR2 sequences are SQVTM and ANQGSEA. V was shortened by 4 bases and J by 1 base, with 11 bases between the two germline ends. CDR3 nucleotide sequence: TGCAGCGTTGGGAGGGAGCAATCCTACAATGAGCAGTTCTTC. Protein: CSVGREQSYNEQFF.

The V and J genes are TRBV20-1 and TRBJ2-7; D remains ambiguous. V was shortened by 0 bases and J by 0 bases, with 9 bases between the two germline ends. CDR3 length: 14 amino acids. Germline values: CDR1 DFQATT, CDR2 SNEGSKA (reference sequence). This CDR3 is CSARDGFSSYEQYF. The CDR3, as DNA: TGCAGTGCTAGAGACGGGTTCAGCTCCTACGAGCAGTACTTC.